These T cell receptor beta chains were read from a single sample in a study of blood T cell repertoires in COVID-19. Only in-frame clones appear in the TCRdb table, and some are missing; sequencing was by immunoSEQ multiplex PCR. The data contain 240,000 or so clones, 75% to 85% of them seen just once; the ten biggest clones take up roughly 12%. Sequencing input: peripheral blood. The receptors originated from a woman aged 60-70 years with active or convalescent COVID-19. Each CDR3 is given without its conserved first and last residue. A row's size may be missing; if present it is once, few, many or a size class.

j_gene,abundance,v_gene,CDR3aa
TRBJ1-6,.,TRBV7-3,ASSSTGRNSPLH
TRBJ1-1,once,TRBV6-2/TRBV6-3,ASSLQGLNTEAF
TRBJ2-2,few,TRBV10-3,AISTDRAGKAGELF
TRBJ1-2,.,TRBV7-9,ASSFPWRADYGYT
TRBJ1-1,.,TRBV6-1,ASSQARDRLNTEAF
TRBJ1-3,.,TRBV2,ASTTAGNTIY
TRBJ1-2,.,TRBV6-5,ASSYSGTGNGYT
TRBJ2-1,.,TRBV10-2,ASGLAGGAGEQF
TRBJ2-5,.,TRBV12-3/TRBV12-4,ASTTDYLETQY
TRBJ2-4,.,TRBV11-2,ASSSLAGLNIQY
TRBJ2-2,few,TRBV9,ASSMTSGGLSDTGELF
TRBJ2-4,.,TRBV27,ASSLSGRHIQY
TRBJ2-3,.,TRBV21-1,ASSKRGIVGTDTQY
TRBJ1-5,.,TRBV9,ASSPRGTGQPQH
TRBJ2-4,.,TRBV2,ASRSRQGLIAKNIQY
TRBJ1-1,.,TRBV2,ASRPRGLLNTEAF
TRBJ1-2,few,TRBV4-2,ASSQVAEPGLYGYT
TRBJ2-7,.,TRBV5-1,ASSLARGPGYEQY
TRBJ2-3,.,TRBV9,ASSRGASGDTDTQY
TRBJ1-1,.,TRBV9,ASSVAGGGTEAF
TRBJ1-5,once,TRBV7-8,ASSPRRSQPQH
TRBJ2-1,few,TRBV10-2,ASTRGNEQF
TRBJ1-5,.,TRBV5-5,ASSLEGANQPQH
TRBJ1-1,.,TRBV30,AGREGSLDTEAF
TRBJ1-2,.,TRBV6-5,ASSRPQGIQGYT
TRBJ1-6,.,TRBV27,ASGFRQGNSPLH
TRBJ1-2,.,TRBV12-3/TRBV12-4,ASEEDNHYGYT
TRBJ1-3,.,TRBV12-3/TRBV12-4,ASSFMGNTIY
TRBJ2-3,.,TRBV7-3,ASSPSSTDTQY
TRBJ2-3,.,TRBV19,ASSMGQGDTDTQY
TRBJ1-1,.,TRBV6-1,ASSEIGQGNTEAF
TRBJ1-5,.,TRBV3-1/TRBV3-2,ASSHLTGGRNQPQH
TRBJ1-2,.,TRBV18,ASSPGEGGGYT
TRBJ1-2,.,TRBV6-1,ASSEARGLGYGYT
TRBJ2-2,.,TRBV24-1,ATSDSRTYTGELF
TRBJ1-1,.,TRBV6-5,ASSYRGNTEAF
TRBJ1-4,.,TRBV18,ASSPEREGGGEKLF